These 26 T cell receptor beta chains came from one sample sequenced in a study of blood T cell repertoires in COVID-19. Assay: immunoSEQ multiplex PCR; the TCRdb copy retains only in-frame clones and omits some. This table holds roughly 30,000 clones, 85% found once. Sequencing used peripheral blood. The receptor source for this set is a human donor with acute or convalescent COVID-19. The donor label of this sample is uncertain.

The chain uses TRBV13 and TRBJ1-4; 7 bases fit TRBD1. The V gene end was trimmed by 5 bases and the J gene end by 5 bases; junction bases not matched to a gene: 5. The CDR3 sequence is 14 residues long. In germline, CDR1 is PRHDT, CDR2 FYEKMQ (reference sequence). CDR3 in amino acids: CASSHGTDNEKLFF. The CDR3 region has the DNA TGTGCCAGCAGCCATGGGACAGACAATGAAAAACTGTTTTTT.

V usage is TRBV7-9 and J usage is TRBJ2-3; 8 bases agree with TRBD2. This CDR3 has 17 amino acids. CDR1 SEHNR and CDR2 FQNEAQ come from the germline V gene (reference sequence). Trimming at V came to 2 bases and at J to 5 bases, leaving 12 bases not matched to a gene. CDR3 amino acids: CASSLTVSGSGRDTQYF. Written as DNA, the CDR3 is TGTGCCAGCAGCTTAACGGTGAGCGGGAGCGGTCGAGATACGCAGTATTTT.

Written as DNA, the CDR3 is TGTGCCAGCACACTCGGGACAGGTCGGAATCAGCCCCAGCATTTT. Translation: CASTLGTGRNQPQHF. V gene TRBV28 combines with J gene TRBJ1-5; 8 positions agree with TRBD1. This CDR3 has 15 amino acids. Looked up from germline, CDR1 is MDHEN and CDR2 is SYDVKM. J was trimmed by 4 bases and V by 7 bases; bases with no gene match: 9.

The chain combines TRBV6-2 or TRBV6-3 with TRBJ1-1; a possible D gene is TRBD1 (5 bases). Germline V gene lookup returns CDR1 MNHEY and CDR2 SVGEGT. The CDR3 length is 15 residues. The V gene lost 5 bases and the J gene lost 2 bases, with 15 bases spanning the gap. The CDR3 spells CASSDGGGFNTEAFF. The DNA for the CDR3 is TGTGCCAGCAGTGACGGGGGAGGGTTCAACACTGAAGCTTTCTTT.

The V call is TRBV6-2 or TRBV6-3, the J call TRBJ2-7; the match to TRBD1 covers 8 bases. This CDR3 spans 16 amino acids. Germline V gene data show CDR1 as MNHEY and CDR2 as SVGEGT. The V gene end was trimmed by 6 bases and the J gene end by 3 bases; junction bases not matched to a gene: 13. The CDR3 coding sequence is TGTGCCAGCAGCCCTTGGGACAGGCGTTACCACTACGAGCAGTACTTC. Translated: CASSPWDRRYHYEQYF.

V is TRBV7-3 and J is TRBJ1-1; D is unresolved. The CDR3 runs to 14 residues. The germline gives CDR1 SGHTA, CDR2 FQGTGA. The V end lost 3 bases, the J end lost 3 bases, and 11 bases lay between the germline ends. CDR3 residues: CASSLGGLDTEAFF. CDR3 nucleotide sequence: TGTGCCAGCAGCTTGGGAGGGTTGGACACTGAAGCTTTCTTT.

V and J are TRBV7-9 and TRBJ2-7; D possibly corresponds to TRBD1 (5 bases). Germline lookup yields CDR1 SEHNR and CDR2 FQNEAQ (reference sequence). This CDR3 has 14 residues. The V end was cut by 5 bases, the J end by 2 bases, with 13 bases between. The CDR3: CASSQYSGPYEQYF. CDR3 DNA sequence: TGTGCCAGCAGCCAATACTCAGGGCCCTACGAGCAGTACTTC.

J is TRBJ2-3 and V is TRBV5-4; D remains ambiguous. CDR1 is SGHNT and CDR2 is YYREEE in the germline V gene (reference sequence). With 4 bases removed from V and 0 bases from J, the gap between germline ends came to 12 bases. The CDR3 covers 15 residues. The CDR3 DNA is TGTGCCAGCAGCAGATCGACAACTAGCACAGATACGCAGTATTTT. Translating it yields CASSRSTTSTDTQYF.

This sequence joins TRBV7-6 and TRBJ2-1; a weak D match, TRBD2 (5 bases). Germline V gene lookup returns CDR1 SGHVS and CDR2 FNYEAQ. The CDR3 is made up of 14 amino acids. The V end was cut by 2 bases, the J end by 4 bases, with 9 bases between. The DNA of the CDR3 is TGTGCCAGCAGCTTAACCACTAGTTACAATGAGCAGTTCTTC. It yields the protein CASSLTTSYNEQFF.

The chain is built from TRBV19 and TRBJ2-7, with D perhaps matching TRBD1 (6 bases). The CDR3 has 15 amino acids. V was trimmed by 4 bases and J by 4 bases, leaving 17 bases between them. In germline, CDR1 is LNHDA, CDR2 SQIVND (reference sequence). CDR3 coding DNA: TGTGCCAGTAGTAAAGGACAGCCGAGACTTTACGAGCAGTACTTC. Translated, it gives CASSKGQPRLYEQYF.

The chain links TRBV5-4 to TRBJ2-5, with 8 bases matching TRBD2. After removal of 4 bases from V and 2 bases from J, the junction contained 4 bases not matched to a gene. Germline V gene lookup returns CDR1 SGHNT and CDR2 YYREEE (reference sequence). The CDR3 contains 14 residues. The CDR3 nucleotides are TGTGCCAGCAGCGCCGGACTAGCTCAAGAGACCCAGTACTTC. Amino acids: CASSAGLAQETQYF.

The chain joins TRBV6-6 to TRBJ2-5; 7 bases agree with TRBD1. This CDR3 region has 16 residues. From germline, CDR1 is MNHNY and CDR2 SVGAGI (reference sequence). Trimming cost V 6 bases and J 2 bases; bases outside gene matches: 12. The CDR3, as DNA: TGTGCCAGCAGCCGGGGACAGAGAACCCCACAAGAGACCCAGTACTTC. It codes for CASSRGQRTPQETQYF.

Of note for this clone: Germline is not matched at one junction end, which may reflect a read error. The chain combines TRBV6-1 with TRBJ2-1, with a possible D match to TRBD1 (6 bases). The CDR3 sequence is 15 residues long. Germline loops: CDR1 MNHNS, CDR2 SASEGT. CDR3 bases: TGTGCCAGCAGAGAAGACAGGAGCTCCTACAATGAGCAGTTCTTC. Its translation is CASREDRSSYNEQFF.

The rearrangement links TRBV18 to TRBJ2-1; tentative D call: TRBD2 (6 bases). V lost 0 bases and J lost 4, with 7 bases in between. The CDR3 has 14 amino acids. Per the germline V gene, CDR1 is KGHSH and CDR2 is LQKENI. CDR3 nucleotide sequence: TGTGCCAGCTCACCACCGGCGGGGTACAATGAGCAGTTCTTC. Translated: CASSPPAGYNEQFF.

The rearrangement uses TRBV18 and TRBJ1-3; D remains ambiguous. This CDR3 contains 16 residues. Per germline, CDR1 KGHSH and CDR2 LQKENI. Trimming stripped 1 base from V and 0 bases from J, with 10 bases between. Here the CDR3 DNA reads TGTGCCAGCTCACCACTCGGGGATACCTCTGGAAACACCATATATTTT. Translated, it gives CASSPLGDTSGNTIYF.

This chain joins TRBV5-6 and TRBJ1-1, with TRBD1 matching over 11 bases. The CDR3 contains 14 residues. V was pared by 5 bases and J by 5 bases, with 5 bases of the junction left unmatched. In germline, CDR1 is SGHDT, CDR2 YYEEEE. The DNA of the CDR3 is TGTGCCAGCAGGTGGGACAGGGGGGAAACTGAAGCTTTCTTT. Protein product: CASRWDRGETEAFF.

This chain joins TRBV27 and TRBJ2-5, with TRBD1 matching 7 bases. Germline-derived CDR1 and CDR2 are MNHEY and SMNVEV (reference sequence). CDR3 length equals 13 residues. The J segment lost 1 base and the V segment lost 6 bases, leaving 2 bases of the junction unmatched. The CDR3, as DNA: TGTGCCAGCAGAAGACAGGGCCAAGAGACCCAGTACTTC. Translating it yields CASRRQGQETQYF.

In nucleotides, the CDR3 is TGTGCCAGCTTAAAGAGGGTAAGAGACACCGGGGAGCTGTTTTTT. Its protein product is CASLKRVRDTGELFF. J is TRBJ2-2 and V is TRBV27; TRBD2 might be the D (5 bases). Looked up from germline, CDR1 is MNHEY and CDR2 is SMNVEV (reference sequence). The CDR3 is 15 amino acids. Trimming left V 8 bases short and J 3 bases short, with 16 bases between.

J is TRBJ1-6 and V is TRBV3-1 (or the pseudogene TRBV3-2); D gene uncertain. CDR1 and CDR2 (germline): LGHDT, YNNKEL (reference sequence). This CDR3 has 15 residues. The ends were cut back, 0 bases at V and 7 bases at J, with 10 bases in the middle. Here the CDR3 DNA reads TGTGCCAGCAGCCAAGAGGTAACAGCCAATTCACCCCTCCACTTT. Translating it yields CASSQEVTANSPLHF.

The V gene is TRBV7-8, the J gene TRBJ1-2, with no clear D. The V gene's germline CDR1 is SGHVS and CDR2 FQNEAQ. The CDR3 totals 13 residues. V lost 5 bases to trimming and J lost 7 bases, with 14 bases between them. This CDR3 reads CASSPGFTSGYTF. CDR3 coding DNA: TGTGCCAGCAGCCCGGGATTCACCAGTGGCTACACCTTC.

The V and J genes are TRBV19 and TRBJ1-5; D gene ambiguous. The CDR3 spans 13 residues. Germline lookup yields CDR1 LNHDA and CDR2 SQIVND (reference sequence). The V end was cut by 5 bases, the J end by 2 bases, with 7 bases between. CDR3 sequence: CASSFGRNQPQHF. The CDR3 nucleotides are TGTGCCAGTAGTTTTGGGCGCAATCAGCCCCAGCATTTT.

The chain has TRBV3-1 (or the pseudogene TRBV3-2) and TRBJ1-6, with 8 positions matching TRBD1. CDR1 and CDR2 (germline): LGHDT, YNNKEL (reference sequence). The CDR3 covers 16 residues. Trimming cost V 4 bases and J 9 bases; bases outside gene matches: 11. Here the CDR3 DNA reads TGTGCCAGCAGCCCGACAGGGGCCCTCTTAGCTTCACCCCTCCACTTT. Protein: CASSPTGALLASPLHF.

CDR3 sequence (DNA): TGTGCCAGCAGCCTGACAGGGGGCGAGGCCGGGGAGCTGTTTTTT. It codes for CASSLTGGEAGELFF. J is TRBJ2-2 and V is TRBV6-2 or TRBV6-3; 10 positions agree with TRBD1. The CDR3 spans 15 residues. V lost 6 bases to trimming and J lost 6 bases; unmatched junction nucleotides: 7. Germline V gene data show CDR1 as MNHEY and CDR2 as SVGEGT.

This chain connects TRBV2 to TRBJ2-3, with TRBD2 as a possible D gene (6 bases). With 8 bases removed from V and 2 bases from J, the gap between germline ends came to 11 bases. Germline CDR1 reads SNHLY; CDR2 reads FYNNEI. This CDR3 has 13 amino acids. CDR3 sequence reads: CASGGLNTDTQYF. For the CDR3, the DNA is TGTGCCAGCGGGGGACTCAACACAGATACGCAGTATTTT.

DNA for the CDR3: TGTTCCGCGGCTGGAGGAAACACCATATATTTT. Its translation is CSAAGGNTIYF. V and J are TRBV30 and TRBJ1-3; D unresolved. The CDR3 spans 11 residues. In germline, CDR1 is GTSNPN, CDR2 SVGIG (reference sequence).

As DNA, the CDR3 is TGTGCCAGCAGCGGGGGGTCGGGCTACGAGCAGTACTTC. It specifies CASSGGSGYEQYF. The chain couples TRBV6-5 to TRBJ2-7; 7 nucleotides match TRBD2. This CDR3 is built from 13 residues. CDR1 and CDR2 (germline): MNHEY, SVGAGI. J lost 3 bases, V lost 6 bases, and 5 bases had no gene match.